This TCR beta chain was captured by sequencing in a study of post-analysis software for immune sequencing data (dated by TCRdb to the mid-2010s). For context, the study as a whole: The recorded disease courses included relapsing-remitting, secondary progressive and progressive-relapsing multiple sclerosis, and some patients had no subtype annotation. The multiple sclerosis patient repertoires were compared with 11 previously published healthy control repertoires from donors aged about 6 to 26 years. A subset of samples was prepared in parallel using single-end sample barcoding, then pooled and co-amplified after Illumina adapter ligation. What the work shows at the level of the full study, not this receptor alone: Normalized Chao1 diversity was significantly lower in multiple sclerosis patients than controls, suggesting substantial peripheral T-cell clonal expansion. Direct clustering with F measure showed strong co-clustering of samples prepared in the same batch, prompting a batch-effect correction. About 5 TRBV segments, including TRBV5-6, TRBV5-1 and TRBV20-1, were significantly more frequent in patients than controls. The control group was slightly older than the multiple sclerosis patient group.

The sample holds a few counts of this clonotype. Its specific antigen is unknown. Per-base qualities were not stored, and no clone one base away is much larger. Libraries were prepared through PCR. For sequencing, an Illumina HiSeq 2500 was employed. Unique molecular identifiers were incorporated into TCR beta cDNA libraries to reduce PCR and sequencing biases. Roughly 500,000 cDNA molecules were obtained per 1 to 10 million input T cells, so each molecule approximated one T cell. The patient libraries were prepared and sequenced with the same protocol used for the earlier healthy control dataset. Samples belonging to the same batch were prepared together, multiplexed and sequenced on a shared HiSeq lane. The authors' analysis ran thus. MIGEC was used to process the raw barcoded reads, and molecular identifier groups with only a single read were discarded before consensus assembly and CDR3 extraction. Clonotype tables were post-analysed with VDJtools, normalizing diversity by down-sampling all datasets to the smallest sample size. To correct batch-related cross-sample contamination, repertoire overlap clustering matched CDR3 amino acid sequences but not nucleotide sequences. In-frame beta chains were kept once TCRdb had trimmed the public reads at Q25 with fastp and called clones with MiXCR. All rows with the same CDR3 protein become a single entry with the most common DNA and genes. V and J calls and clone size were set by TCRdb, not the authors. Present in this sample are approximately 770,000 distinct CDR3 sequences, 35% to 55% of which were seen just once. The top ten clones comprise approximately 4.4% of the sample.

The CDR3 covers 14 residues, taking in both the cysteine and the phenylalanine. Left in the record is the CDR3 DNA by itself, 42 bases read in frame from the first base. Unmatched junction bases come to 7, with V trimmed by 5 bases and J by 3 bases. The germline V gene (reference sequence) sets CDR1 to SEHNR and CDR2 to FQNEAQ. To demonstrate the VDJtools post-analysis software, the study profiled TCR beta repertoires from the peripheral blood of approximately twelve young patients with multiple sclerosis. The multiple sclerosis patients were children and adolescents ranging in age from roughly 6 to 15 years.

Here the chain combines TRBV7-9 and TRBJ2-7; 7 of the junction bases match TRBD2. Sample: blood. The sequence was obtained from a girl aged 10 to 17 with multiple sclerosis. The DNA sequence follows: TGTGCCAGCAGCCGGAGCGGGGTCCTCTACGAGCAGTACTTC. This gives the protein CASSRSGVLYEQYF.